Listed below are T cell receptor beta chains from one sample, sequenced in a study of vaccination and CD4 T cells after COVID-19. TCRdb independently ran MiXCR on the PCR reads; one entry per CDR3 protein. This table has approximately 20,000 distinct CDR3 sequences, about 51% appearing once. These receptors lack a known antigen. Specimen: CD4+ T cells from blood, cultured in vitro. Every receptor here comes from a human donor who had recovered from COVID-19. CDR3s include the opening cysteine and the closing phenylalanine or tryptophan. The D gene is left open where the match is weak. For some rows the clone size is stated as once, few or many, or as a class when expanded; others skip it.

size | D | J | V | DNA | CDR3
. | TRBD2 | TRBJ2-3 | TRBV11-3 | TGTGCCAGCAGCCCCAACTATCTCTTCAGCGGGGGGCCGAGCACAGATACGCAGTATTTT | CASSPNYLFSGGPSTDTQYF
. | . | TRBJ2-7 | TRBV15 | TGTGCCACCAGCAGAGATCTATCGGGCGAGCAGTACTTC | CATSRDLSGEQYF
few | . | TRBJ2-2 | TRBV27 | TGTGCCAGCAGGCCTACCGGGACACCGAACACCGGGGAGCTGTTTTTT | CASRPTGTPNTGELFF
few | . | TRBJ1-6 | TRBV27 | TGTGCCAGCAGTTTGGGGTATAATTCACCCCTCCACTTT | CASSLGYNSPLHF
few | TRBD2 | TRBJ2-3 | TRBV20-1 | TGCAGTGCTAGAGTCGCTAGCGGGGGGGCAGTAGATACGCAGTATTTT | CSARVASGGAVDTQYF
few | . | TRBJ1-3 | TRBV20-1 | TGCAGTGCTAGTGACAGTGGAGGCGTATATTTT | CSASDSGGVYF
few | . | TRBJ1-2 | TRBV7-2 | TGTGCCAGCAGCCTGGGACCTCAGAACTATGGCTACACCTTC | CASSLGPQNYGYTF
few | . | TRBJ1-1 | TRBV7-9 | TGTGCCAGCAGCCTTGACGGCCTAACTGAAGCTTTCTTT | CASSLDGLTEAFF
. | . | TRBJ2-4 | TRBV29-1 | TGCAGCGTGGTAGGGGGGACGGCCAAAAACATTCAGTACTTC | CSVVGGTAKNIQYF
. | TRBD1 | TRBJ1-2 | TRBV20-1 | TGCAGTGCTGATGACAGGGGGAACTATGGCTACACCTTC | CSADDRGNYGYTF
. | . | TRBJ2-2 | TRBV7-2 | TGTGCCAGCAGCTCGCAGGCGAACACCGGGGAGCTGTTTTTT | CASSSQANTGELFF
. | TRBD1 | TRBJ1-2 | TRBV27 | TGTGCCAGCAGTCCACTTGACAGGGACTATGGCTACACCTTC | CASSPLDRDYGYTF
few | . | TRBJ2-3 | TRBV2 | TGTGCCAGCAAAGGGGGATGGAGCACAGATACGCAGTATTTT | CASKGGWSTDTQYF
. | . | TRBJ1-2 | TRBV5-4 | TGTGCCAGCAGCTCTGCCGGGACCCCGAGGTACTATGGCTACACCTTC | CASSSAGTPRYYGYTF
. | . | TRBJ1-2 | TRBV11-3 | TGTGCCAGCAGCCCCGGGGCCAGCTATGGCTACACCTTC | CASSPGASYGYTF
. | . | TRBJ1-3 | TRBV7-9 | TGTGCCAGCAGCTTAGACAGGGTCTCTGGAAACACCATATATTTT | CASSLDRVSGNTIYF
few | . | TRBJ2-2 | TRBV7-6 | TGTGCCAGCAGCTTATCCAGACGAGCGAACACCGGGGAGCTGTTTTTT | CASSLSRRANTGELFF
. | . | TRBJ2-7 | TRBV6-5 | TGTGCCAGCAGTTACCTATTGGTACTCCCTACCTACGAGCAGTACTTC | CASSYLLVLPTYEQYF
. | . | TRBJ1-1 | TRBV7-2 | TGTGCCAGCAGCTTACTCCGAGGCGGGGGAACTGAAGCTTTCTTT | CASSLLRGGGTEAFF
few | . | TRBJ2-2 | TRBV7-2 | TGTGCCAGCACCCTACACGGAACGAACACCGGGGAGCTGTTTTTT | CASTLHGTNTGELFF
. | . | TRBJ2-3 | TRBV27 | TGTGCCAGCAGTTTCGGAACCGGGGGCACAGATACGCAGTATTTT | CASSFGTGGTDTQYF
once | TRBD2 | TRBJ2-4 | TRBV19 | TGTGCCAGTAGCGGGACTAGCGGGAGGAGGGACATTCAGTACTTC | CASSGTSGRRDIQYF
once | TRBD2 | TRBJ2-4 | TRBV7-9 | TGCGCCAGCAGATTAGAGCGGGAGAGTTACATTCAGTACTTC | CASRLERESYIQYF
. | . | TRBJ1-1 | TRBV11-3 | TGTGCCAGCAGCTTCGGGCGCACAGCCCCTGAGATCGTCTTT | CASSFGRTAPEIVF
. | . | TRBJ1-1 | TRBV12-3/TRBV12-4 | TGTGCCAGCGGTTTAACAGAGAACACTGAAGCTTTCTTT | CASGLTENTEAFF
. | TRBD2 | TRBJ2-3 | TRBV6-2/TRBV6-3 | TGTGCCAGCGCCCCTAGACTAGCGGGGTTCACAGATACGCAGTATTTT | CASAPRLAGFTDTQYF
. | . | TRBJ1-3 | TRBV28 | TGTGCCAGCAGCTCAGGGTTGGGAAACACCATATATTTT | CASSSGLGNTIYF
. | TRBD1 | TRBJ1-2 | TRBV11-2 | TGTGCCAGCAGCTTAGATCCCCCGGCAGGGGGCACCTTC | CASSLDPPAGGTF
. | . | TRBJ1-2 | TRBV7-9 | TGTGCCAGCAGCTTAAGCGGTGGGGCGAGGTATGGCTACACCTTC | CASSLSGGARYGYTF
. | . | TRBJ1-2 | TRBV28 | TGTGCCAGCAGTCGATGGACAGCCCGTAACTATGGCTACACCTTC | CASSRWTARNYGYTF
. | . | TRBJ2-7 | TRBV23-1 | TGCGCCAGCAGTCAATCAGGGGGGCGTCTGGACGAGCAGTACTTC | CASSQSGGRLDEQYF
. | . | TRBJ1-5 | TRBV28 | TGTGCCAGCAGTTTAGATACAGGGAGCGGACAGCCCCAGCATTTT | CASSLDTGSGQPQHF
. | TRBD1 | TRBJ2-7 | TRBV15 | TGTGCCACCAGCAGAGATTCGGGACAGGGCCTATACGAGCAGTACTTC | CATSRDSGQGLYEQYF
. | . | TRBJ2-7 | TRBV20-1 | TGCAGTGCTAGAGACCAAACAACAGGGTCCCCTTACGAGCAGTACTTC | CSARDQTTGSPYEQYF
. | TRBD2 | TRBJ2-1 | TRBV24-1 | TGTGCCACCAGTGATTTAGGGCTAGCGGGACTCCCCAATGAGCAGTTCTTC | CATSDLGLAGLPNEQFF